Included here is one T cell receptor (beta chain) sequence, with context. Here immunoSEQ multiplex PCR was the method, and the copy in TCRdb shows in-frame clones only, minus some. The profile shows 150,000 to 200,000 clones, approximately 80% of them singletons. This entry belongs to a study of blood T cell repertoires in COVID-19. Whole-study context: COVID-19 samples from acute and convalescent phases originated in the United States, Italy and Spain. The cDNA or gDNA used as material had been derived from T cells, B-cell-depleted T cells, or PBMCs.

The V gene end was trimmed by 6 bases and the J gene end by 6 bases; junction bases not matched to a gene: 9. CDR1 is MDHEN and CDR2 is SYDVKM in the germline V gene. The CDR3 loop spans 16 amino acids. This clonotype originated in a woman aged 50 to 65 with active or convalescent COVID-19. This sequence joins TRBV28 and TRBJ2-3; 13 bases agree with TRBD2. The sequenced sample was peripheral blood. The DNA of the CDR3 is TGTGCCAGCAGGCCGCCCGGGACTAGCGGGATGGATACGCAGTATTTT. Encoded protein: CASRPPGTSGMDTQYF.